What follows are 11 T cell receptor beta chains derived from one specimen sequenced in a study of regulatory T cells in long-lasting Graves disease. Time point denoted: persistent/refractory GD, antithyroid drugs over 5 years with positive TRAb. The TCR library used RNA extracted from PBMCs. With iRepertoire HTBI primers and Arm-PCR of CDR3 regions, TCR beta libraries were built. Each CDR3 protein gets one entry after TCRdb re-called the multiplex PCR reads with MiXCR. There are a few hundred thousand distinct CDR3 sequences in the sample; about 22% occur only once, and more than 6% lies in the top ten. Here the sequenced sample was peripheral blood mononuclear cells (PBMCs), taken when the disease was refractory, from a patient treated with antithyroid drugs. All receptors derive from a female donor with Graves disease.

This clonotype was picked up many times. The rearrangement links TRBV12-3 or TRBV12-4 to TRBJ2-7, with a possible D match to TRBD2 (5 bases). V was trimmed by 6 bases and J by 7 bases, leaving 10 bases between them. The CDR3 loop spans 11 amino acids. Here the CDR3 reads CASRVSGEQYF. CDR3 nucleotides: TGTGCCAGCAGAGTCTCGGGGGAGCAGTACTTC.

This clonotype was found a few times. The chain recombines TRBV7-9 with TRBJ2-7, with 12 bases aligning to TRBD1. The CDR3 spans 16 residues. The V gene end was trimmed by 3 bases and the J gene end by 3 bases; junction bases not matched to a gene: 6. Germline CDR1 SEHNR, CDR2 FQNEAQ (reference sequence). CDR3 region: CASSFPGTGGIYEQYF. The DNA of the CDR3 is TGTGCCAGCAGCTTTCCGGGGACAGGGGGCATCTACGAGCAGTACTTC. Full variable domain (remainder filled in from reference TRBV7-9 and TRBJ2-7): DTGVSQNPRHKITKRGQNVTFRCDPISEHNRLYWYRQTLGQGPEFLTYFQNEAQLEKSRLLSDRFSAERPKGSFSTLEIQRTEQGDSAMYLCASSFPGTGGIYEQYFGPGTRLTVT.

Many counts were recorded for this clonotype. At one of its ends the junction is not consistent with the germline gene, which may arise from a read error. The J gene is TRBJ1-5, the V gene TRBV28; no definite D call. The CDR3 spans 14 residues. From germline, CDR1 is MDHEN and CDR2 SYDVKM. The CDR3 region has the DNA TGTGCCAGCAGTTCCCTATATAGCCATCAGCCCCAGCATTTT. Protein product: CASSSLYSHQPQHF.

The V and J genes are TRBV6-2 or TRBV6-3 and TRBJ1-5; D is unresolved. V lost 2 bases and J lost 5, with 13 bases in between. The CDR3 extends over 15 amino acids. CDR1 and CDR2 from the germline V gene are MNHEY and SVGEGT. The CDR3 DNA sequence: TGTGCCAGCAGTTACCCCGCGGCTGGCGATCAGCCCCAGCATTTT. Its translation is CASSYPAAGDQPQHF.

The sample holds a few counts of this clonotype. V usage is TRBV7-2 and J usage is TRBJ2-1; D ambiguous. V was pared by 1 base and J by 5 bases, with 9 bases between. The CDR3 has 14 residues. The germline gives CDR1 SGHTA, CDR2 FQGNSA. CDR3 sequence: CASSLGATNNEQFF. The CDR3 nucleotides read TGTGCCAGCAGCTTAGGGGCCACCAACAATGAGCAGTTCTTC.

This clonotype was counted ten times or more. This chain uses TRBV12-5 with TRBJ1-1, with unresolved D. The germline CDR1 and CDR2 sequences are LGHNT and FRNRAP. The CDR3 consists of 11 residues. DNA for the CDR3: TGTGCCAGCGGGTTGAACACTGAAGCTTTCTTT. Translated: CASGLNTEAFF.

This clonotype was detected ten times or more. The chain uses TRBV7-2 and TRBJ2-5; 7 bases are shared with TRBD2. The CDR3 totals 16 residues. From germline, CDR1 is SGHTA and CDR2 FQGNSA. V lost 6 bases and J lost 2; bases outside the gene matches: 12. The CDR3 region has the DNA TGTGCCAGCAGTGTGGGGGTAGCGGGTAAACAAGAGACCCAGTACTTC. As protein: CASSVGVAGKQETQYF.

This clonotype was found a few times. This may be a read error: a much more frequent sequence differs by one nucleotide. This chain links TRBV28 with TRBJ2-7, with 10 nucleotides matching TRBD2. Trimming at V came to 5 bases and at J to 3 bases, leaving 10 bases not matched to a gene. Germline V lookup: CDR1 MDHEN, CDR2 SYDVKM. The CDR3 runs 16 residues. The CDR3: CASSLSGASGSYEQYF. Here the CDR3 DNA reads TGTGCCAGCAGTCTATCGGGGGCTAGCGGGAGCTACGAGCAGTACTTC.

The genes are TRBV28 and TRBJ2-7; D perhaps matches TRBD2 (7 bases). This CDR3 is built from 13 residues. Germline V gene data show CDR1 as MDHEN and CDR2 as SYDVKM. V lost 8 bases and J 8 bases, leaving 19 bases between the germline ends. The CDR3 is CASVGGRLDKQYF. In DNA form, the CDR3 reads TGTGCCAGCGTGGGGGGGCGCCTGGACAAGCAGTACTTC. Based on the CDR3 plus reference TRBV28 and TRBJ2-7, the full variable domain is DVKVTQSSRYLVKRTGEKVFLECVQDMDHENMFWYRQDPGLGLRLIYFSYDVKMKEKGDIPEGYSVSREKKERFSLILESASTNQTSMYLCASVGGRLDKQYFGPGTRLTVT.

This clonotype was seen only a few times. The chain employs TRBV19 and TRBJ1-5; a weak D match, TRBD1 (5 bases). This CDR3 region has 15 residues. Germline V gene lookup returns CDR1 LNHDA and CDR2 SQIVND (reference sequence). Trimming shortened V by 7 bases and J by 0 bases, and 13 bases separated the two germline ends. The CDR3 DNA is TGTGCCAGTACCGAGGACAACTATAGCAATCAGCCCCAGCATTTT. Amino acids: CASTEDNYSNQPQHF.

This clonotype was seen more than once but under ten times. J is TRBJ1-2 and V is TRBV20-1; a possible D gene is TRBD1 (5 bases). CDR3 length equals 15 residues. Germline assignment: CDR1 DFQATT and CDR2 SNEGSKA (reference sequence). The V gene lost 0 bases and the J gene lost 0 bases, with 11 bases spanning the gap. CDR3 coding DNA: TGCAGTGCTAGAGATTTCGGGGGAACTAACTATGGCTACACCTTC. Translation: CSARDFGGTNYGYTF.